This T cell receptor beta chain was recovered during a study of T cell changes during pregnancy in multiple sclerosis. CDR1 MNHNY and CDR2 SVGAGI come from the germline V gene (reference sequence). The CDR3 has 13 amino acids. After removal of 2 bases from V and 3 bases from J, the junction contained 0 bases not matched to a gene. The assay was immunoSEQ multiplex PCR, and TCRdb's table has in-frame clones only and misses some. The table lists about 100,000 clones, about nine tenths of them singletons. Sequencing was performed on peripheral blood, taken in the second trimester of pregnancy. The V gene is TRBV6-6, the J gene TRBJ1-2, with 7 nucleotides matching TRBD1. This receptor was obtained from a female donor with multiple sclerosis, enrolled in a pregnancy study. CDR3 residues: CASSYDRDYGYTF. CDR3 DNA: TGTGCCAGCAGTTACGACAGGGACTATGGCTACACCTTC.